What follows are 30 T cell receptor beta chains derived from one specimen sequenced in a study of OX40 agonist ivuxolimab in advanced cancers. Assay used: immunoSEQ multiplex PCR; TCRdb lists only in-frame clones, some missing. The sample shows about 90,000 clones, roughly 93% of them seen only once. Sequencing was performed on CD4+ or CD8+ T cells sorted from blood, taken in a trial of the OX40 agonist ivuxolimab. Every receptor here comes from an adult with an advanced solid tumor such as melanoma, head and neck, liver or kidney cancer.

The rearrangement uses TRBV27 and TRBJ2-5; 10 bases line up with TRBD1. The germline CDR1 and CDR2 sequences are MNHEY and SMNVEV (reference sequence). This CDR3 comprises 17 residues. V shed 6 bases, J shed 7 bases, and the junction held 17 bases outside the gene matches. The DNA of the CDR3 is TGTGCCAGCAGGGTAGTGGCACGACAGGGGGCTGGGGGGACCCAGTACTTC. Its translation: CASRVVARQGAGGTQYF.

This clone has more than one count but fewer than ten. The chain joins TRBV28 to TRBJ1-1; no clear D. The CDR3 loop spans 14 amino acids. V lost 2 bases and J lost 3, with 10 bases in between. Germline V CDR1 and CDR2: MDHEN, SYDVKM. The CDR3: CASSLAQPDTEAFF. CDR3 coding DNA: TGTGCCAGCAGTTTAGCGCAGCCGGACACTGAAGCTTTCTTT.

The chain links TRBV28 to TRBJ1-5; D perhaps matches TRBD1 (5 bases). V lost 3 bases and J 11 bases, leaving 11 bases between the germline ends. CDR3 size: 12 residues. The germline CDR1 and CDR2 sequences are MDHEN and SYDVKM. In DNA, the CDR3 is TGTGCCAGCAGTTTTTTGCAGGGTTCCCAGCATTTT. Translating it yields CASSFLQGSQHF.

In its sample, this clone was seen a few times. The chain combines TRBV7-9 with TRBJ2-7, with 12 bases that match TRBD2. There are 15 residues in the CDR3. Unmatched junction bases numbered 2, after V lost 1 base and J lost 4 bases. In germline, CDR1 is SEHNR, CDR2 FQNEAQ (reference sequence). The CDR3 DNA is TGTGCCAGCAGCTTAGGCCTAGCGGGAGGGTACGAGCAGTACTTC. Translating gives CASSLGLAGGYEQYF.

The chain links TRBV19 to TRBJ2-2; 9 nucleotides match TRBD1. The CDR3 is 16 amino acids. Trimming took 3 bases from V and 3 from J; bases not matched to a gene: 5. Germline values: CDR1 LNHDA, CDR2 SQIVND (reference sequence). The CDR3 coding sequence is TGTGCCAGTAGTATGGGGACAGGGCGAGACACCGGGGAGCTGTTTTTT. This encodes CASSMGTGRDTGELFF. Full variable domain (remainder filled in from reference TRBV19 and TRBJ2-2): DGGITQSPKYLFRKEGQNVTLSCEQNLNHDAMYWYRQDPGQGLRLIYYSQIVNDFQKGDIAEGYSVSREKKESFPLTVTSAQKNPTAFYLCASSMGTGRDTGELFFGEGSRLTVL.

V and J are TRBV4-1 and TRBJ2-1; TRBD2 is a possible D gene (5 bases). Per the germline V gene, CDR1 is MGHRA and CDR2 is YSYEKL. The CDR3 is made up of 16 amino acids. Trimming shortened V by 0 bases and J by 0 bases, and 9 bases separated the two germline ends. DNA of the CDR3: TGCGCCAGCAGCCAAGACGAGCGGAGCTCCTACAATGAGCAGTTCTTC. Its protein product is CASSQDERSSYNEQFF.

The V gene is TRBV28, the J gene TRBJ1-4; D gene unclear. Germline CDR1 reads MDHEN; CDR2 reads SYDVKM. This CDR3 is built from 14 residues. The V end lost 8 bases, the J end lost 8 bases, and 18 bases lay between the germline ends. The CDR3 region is CASGNARLGEKLFF. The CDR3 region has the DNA TGTGCCAGCGGAAACGCACGGCTGGGCGAAAAACTGTTTTTT.

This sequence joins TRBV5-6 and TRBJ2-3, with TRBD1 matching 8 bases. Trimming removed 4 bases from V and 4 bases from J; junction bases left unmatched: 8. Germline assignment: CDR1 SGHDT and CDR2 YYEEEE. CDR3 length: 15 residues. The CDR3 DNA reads TGTGCCAGCAGCCGTGACAGGGGCGCATCAGATACGCAGTATTTT. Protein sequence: CASSRDRGASDTQYF.

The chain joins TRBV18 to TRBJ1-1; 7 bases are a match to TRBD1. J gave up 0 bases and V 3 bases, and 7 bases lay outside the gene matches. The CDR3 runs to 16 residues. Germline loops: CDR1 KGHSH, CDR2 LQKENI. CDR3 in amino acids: CASSPRGGKMNTEAFF. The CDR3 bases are TGTGCCAGCTCACCCAGGGGGGGGAAGATGAACACTGAAGCTTTCTTT. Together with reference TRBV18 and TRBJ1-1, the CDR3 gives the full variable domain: NAGVMQNPRHLVRRRGQEARLRCSPMKGHSHVYWYRQLPEEGLKFMVYLQKENIIDESGMPKERFSAEFPKEGPSILRIQQVVRGDSAAYFCASSPRGGKMNTEAFFGQGTRLTVV.

The CDR3 here is CATRGQPEIVPYEQYF. The CDR3 nucleotides read TGTGCCACGAGGGGACAGCCGGAGATAGTCCCCTACGAGCAGTACTTC. The chain uses TRBV21-1 and TRBJ2-7; TRBD1 is the table's D call and was not checked against the DNA. TRBV21-1 constitutes a pseudogene. The CDR3 length is 16 residues.

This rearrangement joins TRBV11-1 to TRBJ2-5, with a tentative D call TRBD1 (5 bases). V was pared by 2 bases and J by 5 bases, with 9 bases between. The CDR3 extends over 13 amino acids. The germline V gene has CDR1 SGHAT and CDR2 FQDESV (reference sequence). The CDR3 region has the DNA TGTGCCAGCAGCTTACAGGGTCTCGAGACCCAGTACTTC. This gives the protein CASSLQGLETQYF.

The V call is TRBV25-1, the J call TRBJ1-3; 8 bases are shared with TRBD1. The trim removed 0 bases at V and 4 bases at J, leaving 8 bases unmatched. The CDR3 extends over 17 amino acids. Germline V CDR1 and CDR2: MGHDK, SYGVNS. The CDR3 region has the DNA TGTGCCAGCAGTGAATACGGACAGGGTTCCAAAGGAAACACCATATATTTT. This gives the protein CASSEYGQGSKGNTIYF.

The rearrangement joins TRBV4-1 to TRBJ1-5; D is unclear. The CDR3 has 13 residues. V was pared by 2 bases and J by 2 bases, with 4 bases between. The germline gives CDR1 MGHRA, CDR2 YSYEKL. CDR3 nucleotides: TGCGCCAGCAGCCAACAGGGCAATCAGCCCCAGCATTTT. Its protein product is CASSQQGNQPQHF.

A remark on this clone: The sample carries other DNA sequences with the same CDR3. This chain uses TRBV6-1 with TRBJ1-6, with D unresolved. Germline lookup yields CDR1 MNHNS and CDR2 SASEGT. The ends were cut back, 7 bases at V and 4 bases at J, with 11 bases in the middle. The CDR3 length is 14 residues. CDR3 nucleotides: TGTGCCAGCATAGCTGCGGGATATAATTCACCCCTCCACTTT. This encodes CASIAAGYNSPLHF.

The CDR3 here is CASSPHRLAYLQETQYF. The CDR3 region has the DNA TGTGCCAGCAGTCCCCACCGACTAGCCTACCTCCAAGAGACCCAGTACTTC. The chain is built from TRBV27 and TRBJ2-5; 7 bases map to TRBD2. Germline assignment: CDR1 MNHEY and CDR2 SMNVEV (reference sequence). This CDR3 comprises 17 residues. V lost 5 bases and J lost 1; bases outside the gene matches: 13.

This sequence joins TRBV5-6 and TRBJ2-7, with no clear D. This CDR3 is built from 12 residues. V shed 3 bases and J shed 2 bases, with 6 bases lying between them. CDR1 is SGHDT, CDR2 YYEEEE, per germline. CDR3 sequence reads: CASSSYAYEQYF. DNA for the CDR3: TGTGCCAGCAGCTCGTATGCCTACGAGCAGTACTTC.

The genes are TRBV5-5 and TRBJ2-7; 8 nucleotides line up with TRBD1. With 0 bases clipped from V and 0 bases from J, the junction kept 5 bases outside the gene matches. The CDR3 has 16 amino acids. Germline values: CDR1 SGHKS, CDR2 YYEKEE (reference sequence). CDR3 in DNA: TGTGCCAGCAGCTTGGGGGGACAGGTATTCTCCTACGAGCAGTACTTC. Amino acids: CASSLGGQVFSYEQYF.

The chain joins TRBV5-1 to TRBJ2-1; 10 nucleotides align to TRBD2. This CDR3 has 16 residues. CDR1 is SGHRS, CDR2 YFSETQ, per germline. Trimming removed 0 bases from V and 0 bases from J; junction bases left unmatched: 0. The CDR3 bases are TGCGCCAGCAGCTTGGTAGCGGGAGGCTCCTACAATGAGCAGTTCTTC. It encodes CASSLVAGGSYNEQFF.

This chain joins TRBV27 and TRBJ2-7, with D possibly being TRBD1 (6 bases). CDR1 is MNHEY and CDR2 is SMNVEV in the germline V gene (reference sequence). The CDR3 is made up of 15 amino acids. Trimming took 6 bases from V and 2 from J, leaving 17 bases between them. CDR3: CASSLTGRSTYEQYF. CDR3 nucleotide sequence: TGTGCCAGCAGCCTCACAGGGCGATCGACCTACGAGCAGTACTTC.

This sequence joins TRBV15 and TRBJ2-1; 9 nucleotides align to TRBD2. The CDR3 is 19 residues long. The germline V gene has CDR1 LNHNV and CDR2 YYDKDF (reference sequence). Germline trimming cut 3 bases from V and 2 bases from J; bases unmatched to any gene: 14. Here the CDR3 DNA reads TGTGCCACCAGCAGCACTGTCCCGGGACTAGCTGGCGCCTACAATGAGCAGTTCTTC. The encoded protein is CATSSTVPGLAGAYNEQFF.

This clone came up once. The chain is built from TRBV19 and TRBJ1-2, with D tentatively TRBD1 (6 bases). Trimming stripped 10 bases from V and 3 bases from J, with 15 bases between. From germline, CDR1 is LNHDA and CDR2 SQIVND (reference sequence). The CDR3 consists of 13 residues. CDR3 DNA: TGTGCCACCACCGGGGGCGGATACTATGGCTACACCTTC. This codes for CATTGGGYYGYTF.

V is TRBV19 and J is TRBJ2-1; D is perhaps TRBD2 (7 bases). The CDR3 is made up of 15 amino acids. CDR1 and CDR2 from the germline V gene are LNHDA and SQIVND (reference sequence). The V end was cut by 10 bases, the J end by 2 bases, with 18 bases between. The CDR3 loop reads CATSGGAATYNEQFF. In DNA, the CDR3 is TGTGCCACCTCGGGGGGCGCCGCCACCTACAATGAGCAGTTCTTC.

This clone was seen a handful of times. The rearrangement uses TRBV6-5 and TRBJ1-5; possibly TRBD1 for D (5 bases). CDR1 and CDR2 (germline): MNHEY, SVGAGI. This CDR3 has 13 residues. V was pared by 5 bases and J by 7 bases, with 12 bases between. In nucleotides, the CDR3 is TGTGCCAGCAGTGGACAAGCGGGACAGCCCCAGCATTTT. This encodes CASSGQAGQPQHF.

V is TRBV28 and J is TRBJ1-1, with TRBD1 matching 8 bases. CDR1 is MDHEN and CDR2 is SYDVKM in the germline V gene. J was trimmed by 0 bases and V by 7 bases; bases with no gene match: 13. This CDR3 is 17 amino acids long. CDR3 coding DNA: TGTGCCAGCACCCCCTTGGACAGGGTTTCTATGAACACTGAAGCTTTCTTT. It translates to CASTPLDRVSMNTEAFF. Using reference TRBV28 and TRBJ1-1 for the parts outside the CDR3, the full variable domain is DVKVTQSSRYLVKRTGEKVFLECVQDMDHENMFWYRQDPGLGLRLIYFSYDVKMKEKGDIPEGYSVSREKKERFSLILESASTNQTSMYLCASTPLDRVSMNTEAFFGQGTRLTVV.

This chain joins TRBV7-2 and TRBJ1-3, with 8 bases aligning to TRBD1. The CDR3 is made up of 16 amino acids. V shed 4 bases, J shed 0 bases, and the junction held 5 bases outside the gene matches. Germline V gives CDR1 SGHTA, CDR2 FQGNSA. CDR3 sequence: CASSSRGPGSGNTIYF. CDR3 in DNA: TGTGCCAGCAGCTCCAGGGGGCCGGGCTCTGGAAACACCATATATTTT.

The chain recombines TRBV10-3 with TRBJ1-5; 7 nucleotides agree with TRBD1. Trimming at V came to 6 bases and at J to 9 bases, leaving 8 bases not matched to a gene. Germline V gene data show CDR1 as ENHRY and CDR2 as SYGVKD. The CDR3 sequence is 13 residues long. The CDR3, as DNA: TGTGCCATCAGCGGACAGGAAGGAGGGCCCCAGCATTTT. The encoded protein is CAISGQEGGPQHF.

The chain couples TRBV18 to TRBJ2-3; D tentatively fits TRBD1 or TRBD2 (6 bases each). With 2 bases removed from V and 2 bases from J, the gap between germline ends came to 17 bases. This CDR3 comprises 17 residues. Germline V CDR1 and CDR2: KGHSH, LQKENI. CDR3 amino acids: CASSPRGAFGDTDTQYF. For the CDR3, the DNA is TGTGCCAGCTCACCAAGGGGGGCCTTCGGGGACACAGATACGCAGTATTTT.

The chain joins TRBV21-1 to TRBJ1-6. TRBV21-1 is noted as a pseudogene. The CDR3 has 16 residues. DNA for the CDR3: TGTGCCAGCACCCAAGACGGCAGGGAGGAAAATTCACCCCTCCACTTT. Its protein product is CASTQDGREENSPLHF.

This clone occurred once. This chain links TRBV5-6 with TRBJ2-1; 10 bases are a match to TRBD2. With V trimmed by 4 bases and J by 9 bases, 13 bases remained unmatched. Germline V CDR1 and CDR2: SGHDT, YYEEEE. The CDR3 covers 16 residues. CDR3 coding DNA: TGTGCCAGCAGCCCCCCCCTAGCGGGAGATGGTCGTGAGCAGTTCTTC. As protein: CASSPPLAGDGREQFF.

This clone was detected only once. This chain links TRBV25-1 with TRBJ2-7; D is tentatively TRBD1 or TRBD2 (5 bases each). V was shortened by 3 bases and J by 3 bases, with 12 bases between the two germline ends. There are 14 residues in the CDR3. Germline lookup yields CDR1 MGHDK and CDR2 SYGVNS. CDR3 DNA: TGTGCCAGCAGTGAGGGGACGGGGAACTACGAGCAGTACTTC. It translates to CASSEGTGNYEQYF.